This section outlines one T cell receptor beta chain sequence together with its context. Its antigen is currently not known. Per-base quality was not reported, and no clone a single base away is much larger than it. Focal radiation therapy combined with CTLA-4 blockade (ipilimumab) was tested in patients with chemo-refractory metastatic non-small-cell lung cancer. Libraries were made using the immunoSEQ multiplex PCR assay. Entries here come from immuneACCESS through TCRdb and include only in-frame sequences with V and J called. Some clones fail to appear in such tables; in the studies checked, an unresolved V gene covers under half of the shortfall, and the cause of the remainder is unknown. The sample table shows approximately 98,000 clones, and 75% to 90% are seen once. The ten top clones hold 3% to 3.5% of the sample. This sample is part of a study of radiotherapy plus CTLA-4 blockade in lung cancer (dated by TCRdb to 2016 to 2019). Looking at the study overall: Objective responses occurred in 18% of enrolled patients, and 30% to 35% achieved disease control. The full study reports these points: The strongest predictors of response were reported to be early dynamic shifts in blood T cell clones along with a rise in serum interferon-beta following radiation. After treatment with radiotherapy and ipilimumab, TCR clones that originated in tumors expanded in peripheral blood.

Here V drops 0 bases and J drops 0 bases, and the junction holds 6 bases not matched to any gene. Taken from the germline V gene, the CDR1 and CDR2 loops are SGHRS and YFSETQ. Inclusive of the bounding cysteine and phenylalanine, the CDR3 is 17 residues long. Only CDR3 DNA remains: 51 bases, in frame from the first base. The receptor comes from a human donor with non-small cell lung cancer who had a partial response to radiotherapy plus ipilimumab. The sequencing here drew on peripheral blood, taken from a patient treated with radiotherapy plus ipilimumab. In this chain, TRBV5-1 is recombined with TRBJ1-3, and TRBD1 matches 7 of the central bases. The nucleotides read TGCGCCAGCAGCTTGGGTGGGACAGCGAACTCTGGAAACACCATATATTTT. It translates to CASSLGGTANSGNTIYF.